These 14 T cell receptor beta chains were sequenced from one sample in a study of T-cell memory formation after mild COVID-19. TCRdb recomputed calls from the 5' RACE reads with MiXCR, one row per CDR3 protein. This sample yields hundreds of thousands of distinct CDR3 sequences, of which 15% to 25% are seen a single time; around 8% belongs to the top ten. Sequenced: PBMCs or a T cell subset sorted from them (not recorded which). These receptor sequences come from an adult woman who had mild COVID-19 (a few samples of this study predate the infection). Cell type and time point are not known.

This clonotype appeared a few times. J is TRBJ2-3 and V is TRBV10-3; 7 bases agree with TRBD1. V was clipped by 8 bases and J by 1 base; unmatched bases: 3. CDR1 ENHRY and CDR2 SYGVKD come from the germline V gene. The CDR3 has 13 amino acids. CDR3 protein: CAIRDSGTDTQYF. CDR3 bases: TGTGCCATCCGGGACAGCGGCACAGATACGCAGTATTTT.

The chain recombines TRBV6-6 with TRBJ2-7, with no clear D. Germline values: CDR1 MNHNY, CDR2 SVGAGI (reference sequence). Between the trimmed V and J ends, which lost 8 bases and 1 base, there was a span of 12 bases. The CDR3 has 13 amino acids. The DNA for the CDR3 is TGTGCCAGCGGCAGTTTTTTATCCTACGAGCAGTACTTC. It specifies CASGSFLSYEQYF.

This chain connects TRBV9 to TRBJ2-1, with D perhaps matching TRBD2 (6 bases). CDR3 length equals 13 residues. Germline V gives CDR1 SGDLS, CDR2 YYNGEE. The ends were cut back, 2 bases at V and 6 bases at J, with 9 bases in the middle. The DNA for the CDR3 is TGTGCCAGCAGCGTTTTTAGCGGCAATGAGCAGTTCTTC. Residues: CASSVFSGNEQFF.

In this sample, this clonotype turned up a few times. The rearrangement uses TRBV7-8 and TRBJ2-1, with D possibly called TRBD1 or TRBD2 (5 bases each). Germline V gene sequence: CDR1 SGHVS, CDR2 FQNEAQ. The CDR3 consists of 17 residues. V shed 6 bases and J shed 6 bases, with 24 bases lying between them. The CDR3 sequence: CASRDTRGVGFSNEQFF. Here the CDR3 DNA reads TGTGCCAGCAGAGACACCCGGGGCGTGGGATTTAGCAATGAGCAGTTCTTC.

This clonotype was counted a few times. V usage is TRBV7-8 and J usage is TRBJ1-4; 9 bases line up with TRBD1. CDR3 length: 15 amino acids. CDR1 is SGHVS and CDR2 is FQNEAQ in the germline V gene. With V trimmed by 5 bases and J by 7 bases, 8 bases remained unmatched. CDR3 protein: CASSKGTGRSEKLFF. The DNA of the CDR3 is TGTGCCAGCAGCAAGGGGACAGGGAGGAGTGAAAAACTGTTTTTT. Full variable domain (outside the CDR3, taken from reference TRBV7-8 and TRBJ1-4): GAGVSQSPRYKVAKRGQDVALRCDPISGHVSLFWYQQALGQGPEFLTYFQNEAQLDKSGLPSDRFFAERPEGSVSTLKIQRTQQEDSAVYLCASSKGTGRSEKLFFGSGTQLSVL.

V usage is TRBV7-3 and J usage is TRBJ2-1, with 8 bases that match TRBD2. Germline CDR1 and CDR2: SGHTA and FQGTGA. After removal of 7 bases from V and 9 bases from J, the junction contained 14 bases not matched to a gene. This CDR3 is 15 amino acids long. The CDR3 here is CASTSGGTSMAEQFF. Written as DNA, the CDR3 is TGTGCCAGCACCTCAGGCGGGACTAGTATGGCTGAGCAGTTCTTC.

This clonotype was seen more than once but under ten times. The gene calls are TRBV5-6 and TRBJ2-5, with D possibly TRBD1 on 6 matching bases. Germline V gene lookup returns CDR1 SGHDT and CDR2 YYEEEE. With 0 bases removed from V and 3 bases from J, the gap between germline ends came to 9 bases. This CDR3 has 14 residues. DNA for the CDR3: TGTGCCAGCAGCTTGGTTCCAGGGGAAGAGACCCAGTACTTC. It is translated as CASSLVPGEETQYF.

The chain joins TRBV6-1 to TRBJ1-2, with unresolved D. V lost 1 base to trimming and J lost 5 bases, with 14 bases between them. The CDR3 length is 15 residues. Germline CDR1 is MNHNS and CDR2 is SASEGT. The CDR3 here is CASSEVHGVGYGYTF. In nucleotides, the CDR3 is TGTGCCAGCAGTGAAGTACACGGGGTTGGGTATGGCTACACCTTC.

This clonotype was counted only a few times. V is TRBV5-1 and J is TRBJ2-1; D uncertain. The CDR3 length is 15 residues. Between the trimmed V and J ends, which lost 4 bases and 4 bases, there was a span of 15 bases. Per germline, CDR1 SGHRS and CDR2 YFSETQ. The CDR3 bases are TGCGCCAGCAGCCATCCTGGATCCGGGTACAATGAGCAGTTCTTC. Protein: CASSHPGSGYNEQFF.

The J gene is TRBJ2-1, the V gene TRBV4-1; 9 nucleotides line up with TRBD1. The CDR3 loop spans 14 amino acids. V lost 6 bases and J lost 8; bases outside the gene matches: 8. The germline V gene encodes CDR1 MGHRA and CDR2 YSYEKL. CDR3 sequence reads: CASSSETGGYEQFF. DNA for the CDR3: TGCGCCAGCAGTTCGGAGACAGGGGGATATGAGCAGTTCTTC.

The CDR3 loop is CAISKNGGGTEAFF. The CDR3 DNA reads TGTGCCATCAGTAAAAACGGCGGAGGCACTGAAGCTTTCTTT. J is TRBJ1-1 and V is TRBV10-3; D not certain. The CDR3 extends over 14 amino acids. Germline V lookup: CDR1 ENHRY, CDR2 SYGVKD. Trimming removed 5 bases from V and 4 bases from J, with 14 bases in between.

The chain employs TRBV6-6 and TRBJ1-2, with a possible D match to TRBD1 (6 bases). V shed 0 bases and J shed 2 bases, with 7 bases lying between them. Germline V gives CDR1 MNHNY, CDR2 SVGAGI (reference sequence). This CDR3 is built from 14 residues. CDR3 loop: CASSYSDRNYGYTF. The DNA for the CDR3 is TGTGCCAGCAGTTACTCAGACAGGAACTATGGCTACACCTTC.

The rearrangement uses TRBV7-9 and TRBJ2-1, with 7 bases that match TRBD1. Germline lookup yields CDR1 SEHNR and CDR2 FQNEAQ (reference sequence). V lost 4 bases and J lost 2; bases outside the gene matches: 2. The CDR3 loop spans 14 amino acids. The CDR3 sequence: CASSWGQTYNEQFF. CDR3 DNA: TGTGCCAGCAGCTGGGGACAGACCTACAATGAGCAGTTCTTC.

The genes are TRBV7-2 and TRBJ2-5; D possibly uses TRBD1 or TRBD2 (5 bases each). This CDR3 has 12 amino acids. Trimming removed 2 bases from V and 14 bases from J, with 15 bases in between. Per the germline V gene, CDR1 is SGHTA and CDR2 is FQGNSA. The CDR3 DNA is TGTGCCAGCAGCTTACCCCCGGGGCTAGTATACTTC. Translated, it gives CASSLPPGLVYF.